The clone carrying this TCR beta chain was observed a few times. No antigen is known for it. The CDR3 runs 14 residues. Germline V gene lookup returns CDR1 SGHTA and CDR2 FQGTGA. Trimming removed 4 bases from V and 4 bases from J, with 10 bases in between. Repertoires were generated with immunoSEQ multiplex PCR, while TCRdb's copy carries only in-frame clones and drops some. The top ten clones hold 0.95% to 1.5% of a sample with some 180,000 clones, approximately 78% of them seen once. The data stem from a study of cytomegalovirus exposure and HLA in healthy donors. Study-level points and caveats: High sensitivity and specificity were reportedly achieved when the classifier diagnosed cytomegalovirus status.

V usage is TRBV7-3 and J usage is TRBJ2-2; maybe TRBD1 (6 bases). The sequence derives from a woman younger than 45 in good health and CMV-seronegative. Sequencing was carried out using PBMCs. CDR3 in DNA: TGTGCCAGCAGCTCCGGACAGATCACCGGGGAGCTGTTTTTT. This translates into CASSSGQITGELFF.